This is a list of T cell receptor beta chains from one sample in a study of early T cells in non-severe SARS-CoV-2 infection. TCRdb reprocessed the 5' RACE reads with MiXCR, giving one entry per CDR3 protein. Of just over 25,000 distinct CDR3 sequences listed, 4.5% to 5.5% are singletons. Sequenced sample: whole blood. These receptors all come from an adult who was a healthcare worker with PCR-confirmed SARS-CoV-2 infection or an uninfected control (not recorded which). CDR3s include the opening cysteine and the closing phenylalanine or tryptophan. D genes are given only for firm matches. Some rows have no size entry. The others give once, few or many, or a class for an expanded clone.

D gene	J gene	clone size	V gene	CDR3 DNA	CDR3 protein
NA	TRBJ2-7	many	TRBV6-1	TGTGCCAGCACCTGGTTATCTGAGCAGTACTTC	CASTWLSEQYF
TRBD2	TRBJ2-5	many	TRBV28	TGTGCCAGCAGTTATTCTAGCGGGAGGGCGCGAGAGACCCAGTACTTC	CASSYSSGRARETQYF
TRBD1	TRBJ2-5	many	TRBV29-1	TGCAGCGTTGAACCCATGACAGGGAAAGAGACCCAGTACTTC	CSVEPMTGKETQYF
NA	TRBJ2-1	many	TRBV11-2	TGTGCCAGCACGCTTAGATGGAGGCGGGATGGGGACAATGAGCAGTTCTTC	CASTLRWRRDGDNEQFF
NA	TRBJ2-1	many	TRBV4-2	TGTGCCAGCAGCCCCGACCCTCCGGGACCGTCGGTGGGCGAGCAGTTCTTC	CASSPDPPGPSVGEQFF
NA	TRBJ2-7	many	TRBV7-9	TGTGCCAGCAGCTTAGCTTTGGGGGACTACGAGCAGTACTTC	CASSLALGDYEQYF
NA	TRBJ2-2	few	TRBV19	TGTGCCAGTAGTATGGGAGCGAACACCGGGGAGCTGTTTTTT	CASSMGANTGELFF
NA	TRBJ2-5	many	TRBV4-1	TGCGCCAGCAGCCAACATCCCCCCCCGGGAGACAGGGACCAAGAGACCCAGTACTTC	CASSQHPPPGDRDQETQYF
TRBD2	TRBJ2-7	NA	TRBV5-1	TGCGCCAGCAGCCCAGCTAGCGGGAGGGCGTACGAGCAGTACTTC	CASSPASGRAYEQYF
TRBD1	TRBJ1-2	many	TRBV3-1	TGTGCCAGCACCCCTTCGACAGGGGTAAATGGCTACACCTTC	CASTPSTGVNGYTF
TRBD2	TRBJ2-1	NA	TRBV6-2/TRBV6-3	TGTGCCAGCAGAGCGGGAGGGCCCAAGCAGTTCTTC	CASRAGGPKQFF
TRBD1	TRBJ2-5	medium-sized	TRBV29-1	TGCAGCGTTGAGTCCGGCGACAGGGGGCGAGGAGAGACCCAGTACTTC	CSVESGDRGRGETQYF
NA	TRBJ2-5	many	TRBV4-1	TGCGCCAGCAGCCGATTGGAGACAGGTCGCCAAGAGACCCAGTACTTC	CASSRLETGRQETQYF
NA	TRBJ2-5	many	TRBV20-1	TGCAGTGCTAGGATCAGGGACCAAGAGACCCAGTACTTC	CSARIRDQETQYF
NA	TRBJ2-1	many	TRBV6-2/TRBV6-3	TGTGCCAGCAGTTCTAACCCTAGCGTAGATGAGCAGTTCTTC	CASSSNPSVDEQFF
TRBD1	TRBJ1-2	NA	TRBV18	TGTGCCAGCTCAGACAGGGGACGGTATGGCTACACCTTC	CASSDRGRYGYTF
NA	TRBJ2-1	many	TRBV7-6	TGTGCCAGCAGCTCCTACATCCGCTCCTACAATGAGCAGTTCTTC	CASSSYIRSYNEQFF
NA	TRBJ1-1	many	TRBV7-6	TGTGCCAGCAGCAGGGGATTCGGCACTGAAGCTTTCTTT	CASSRGFGTEAFF
NA	TRBJ1-1	many	TRBV7-6	TGTGCCAGCAGCTTAGCGGGGCAGACTTCTGAAGCTTTCTTT	CASSLAGQTSEAFF
NA	TRBJ1-1	few	TRBV29-1	TGCAGCGTTGAAGATGGTCGAGGGGGTAATACTGAAGCTTTCTTT	CSVEDGRGGNTEAFF
NA	TRBJ2-3	many	TRBV11-3	TGTGCCAGCAGCCCAGGCGGCCTGGGAGGAGATACGCAGTATTTT	CASSPGGLGGDTQYF
NA	TRBJ2-7	many	TRBV20-1	TGCAGTGCTAAGAGTTACGAGCAGTACTTC	CSAKSYEQYF
NA	TRBJ2-1	many	TRBV19	TGTGCCAGTAGGTTTCAGGGCACGGATGAGCAGTTCTTC	CASRFQGTDEQFF
NA	TRBJ2-3	few	TRBV27	TGTGCCAGCAGTTTGCAGCGGGCCCAACGCACAGATACGCAGTATTTT	CASSLQRAQRTDTQYF
TRBD1	TRBJ2-2	many	TRBV5-1	TGCGCCAGCAGCCTACGACAGGGGTCGAACACCGGGGAGCTGTTTTTT	CASSLRQGSNTGELFF
NA	TRBJ1-1	many	TRBV14	TGTGCCAGCAGCCAAGAAAACTTCCTGAACACTGAAGCTTTCTTT	CASSQENFLNTEAFF
TRBD1	TRBJ2-1	NA	TRBV20-1	TGCAGTGCTCGTCAATTCGGCAGGGGGCTCTACAATGAGCAGTTCTTC	CSARQFGRGLYNEQFF
NA	TRBJ2-3	few	TRBV29-1	TGCAGCGTTGGGCAGGGACCCACAGATACGCAGTATTTT	CSVGQGPTDTQYF
TRBD1	TRBJ1-5	NA	TRBV28	TGTGCCAGCAGTCCCAACAGGGGGAACAATCAGCCCCAGCATTTT	CASSPNRGNNQPQHF
NA	TRBJ2-1	few	TRBV19	TGTGCCAGTAGTGGGAGACGGTATGAGCAGTTCTTC	CASSGRRYEQFF
TRBD2	TRBJ2-5	many	TRBV12-3/TRBV12-4	TGTGCCAGCAGCTTTTCACCTAGCGGACAAGAGACCCAGTACTTC	CASSFSPSGQETQYF
TRBD1	TRBJ2-7	many	TRBV6-6	TGTGCCAGCAGTTCCGGGACAGGGGGATTCAGCTCCTACGAGCAGTACTTC	CASSSGTGGFSSYEQYF
NA	TRBJ1-6	many	TRBV7-2	TGTGCCAGCAGCGTAGACAGACGCTCCTATAATTCACCCCTCCACTTT	CASSVDRRSYNSPLHF
NA	TRBJ2-2	few	TRBV7-3	TGTGCCAGCAGGGCCTCACTCGTCACCGGGGAGCTGTTTTTT	CASRASLVTGELFF
NA	TRBJ2-2	few	TRBV11-2	TGTGCCAGCAGCTTAAGCATCACCGGGGAGCTGTTTTTT	CASSLSITGELFF
NA	TRBJ1-2	once	TRBV4-1	TGCGCCAGCAGCCAAGGAGTAAGGGGGGCTAACTATGGCTACACCTTC	CASSQGVRGANYGYTF
TRBD2	TRBJ2-5	many	TRBV5-4	TGTGCCAGCAGCTTGGATGGGCAAGTACCCATAGCGGGAGGACAAGAGACCCAGTACTTC	CASSLDGQVPIAGGQETQYF
NA	TRBJ2-7	few	TRBV11-2	TGTGCCAGCAGCACCAGTTTAAACCTGGGCGAGCAGTACTTC	CASSTSLNLGEQYF
NA	TRBJ2-1	many	TRBV12-3/TRBV12-4	TGTGCCAGCAGTTTAGGGAGAGCCTACAATGAGCAGTTCTTC	CASSLGRAYNEQFF
NA	TRBJ2-1	many	TRBV14	TGTGCCAGCAGCCTGAGTACAGGGTTTAATGAGCAGTTCTTC	CASSLSTGFNEQFF
NA	TRBJ2-7	NA	TRBV14	TGTGCCAGCAGCATCTTAGGGGCAGACGAGCAGTACTTC	CASSILGADEQYF
TRBD2	TRBJ2-1	many	TRBV20-1	TGCAGTGCTGTGGGCCCCGGGACTAGCGGGAGGATGGATGAGCAGTTCTTC	CSAVGPGTSGRMDEQFF
TRBD2	TRBJ2-7	many	TRBV27	TGTGCCAGCAGTCCCGCCCGGGGGGGCGGGGCGGACTACGAGCAGTACTTC	CASSPARGGGADYEQYF
NA	TRBJ2-1	many	TRBV24-1	TGTGCCACCGGCAACAGCCTTCTAGGAAATGAGCAGTTCTTC	CATGNSLLGNEQFF
NA	TRBJ2-7	many	TRBV11-2	TGTGCCAGCGCCCTCAACCCTAGCAACGAGCAGTACTTC	CASALNPSNEQYF
TRBD2	TRBJ2-1	many	TRBV4-2	TGTGCCAGCAGCCAAGACAGCGGGAGACCCCGTACGTCGTACAATGAGCAGTTCTTC	CASSQDSGRPRTSYNEQFF
TRBD1	TRBJ1-1	many	TRBV6-5	TGTGCCAGCAGCCGGACAGGGTTGATCACTGAAGCTTTCTTT	CASSRTGLITEAFF
TRBD2	TRBJ2-3	many	TRBV5-4	TGTGCCAGCAGCCTCCGGACTAGCGGTTTCACAGATACGCAGTATTTT	CASSLRTSGFTDTQYF
NA	TRBJ2-3	NA	TRBV25-1	TGTGCCAGCAGTGAATATAGAGGAGGACCGCAGTATTTT	CASSEYRGGPQYF